Shown below are 27 T cell receptor beta chains from a single sample sequenced in a study of shared clonotypes between healthy human individuals. Profiling relied on immunoSEQ multiplex PCR, and the TCRdb table lists in-frame clones only, not all of them. The sample lists about 2 million clones; about 95% were seen once. CD45RO-negative, CCR7-positively selected cells formed the naive CD8 fraction, excluding terminally differentiated effector memory CD45RA+ cells. The material sequenced was naive CD8+ T cells sorted from blood. These TCRs come from a man between 18 and 35 years old in good health.

V gene TRBV5-1 combines with J gene TRBJ2-2; D gene uncertain. Looked up from germline, CDR1 is SGHRS and CDR2 is YFSETQ. Between the trimmed V and J ends, which lost 2 bases and 0 bases, there was a span of 8 bases. The CDR3 loop spans 15 amino acids. The CDR3 region has the DNA TGCGCCAGCAGCTTAAACAACGCGAACACCGGGGAGCTGTTTTTT. Protein product: CASSLNNANTGELFF. Together with reference TRBV5-1 and TRBJ2-2, the CDR3 gives the full variable domain: KAGVTQTPRYLIKTRGQQVTLSCSPISGHRSVSWYQQTPGQGLQFLFEYFSETQRNKGNFPGRFSGRQFSNSRSEMNVSTLELGDSALYLCASSLNNANTGELFFGEGSRLTVL.

The rearrangement uses TRBV29-1 and TRBJ2-7; no clear D gene. Germline assignment: CDR1 SQVTM and CDR2 ANQGSEA. This CDR3 is built from 13 residues. V shed 1 base and J shed 3 bases, with 10 bases lying between them. The CDR3 DNA sequence: TGCAGCGTTGAAGTCCCGGAAAACTACGAGCAGTACTTC. Translating it yields CSVEVPENYEQYF.

The chain employs TRBV5-4 and TRBJ2-7; D is uncertain. Looked up from germline, CDR1 is SGHNT and CDR2 is YYREEE (reference sequence). The CDR3 is 13 residues long. Trimming cost V 1 base and J 2 bases, with 7 bases left between them. CDR3 sequence reads: CASSLRSTYEQYF. The CDR3 nucleotides read TGTGCCAGCAGCTTGCGATCAACCTACGAGCAGTACTTC.

The chain combines TRBV4-1 with TRBJ2-1; 12 bases align to TRBD2. CDR1 and CDR2 (germline): MGHRA, YSYEKL. This CDR3 spans 16 amino acids. V was clipped by 6 bases and J by 8 bases; unmatched bases: 11. The CDR3 spells CASSFRTSGVGDEQFF. The CDR3 DNA follows: TGCGCCAGCAGTTTTCGGACTAGCGGGGTGGGGGATGAGCAGTTCTTC.

The table lists this clone with a count of one. The chain has TRBV6-5 and TRBJ1-2; 7 bases agree with TRBD1. Trimming at V came to 6 bases and at J to 4 bases, leaving 5 bases not matched to a gene. The CDR3 spans 13 residues. Germline assignment: CDR1 MNHEY and CDR2 SVGAGI. The CDR3 DNA follows: TGTGCCAGCAGCCCTCAGGGGGGCTATGGCTACACCTTC. Translation gives CASSPQGGYGYTF.

Here the CDR3 reads CASSEALLAGGVQFF. The CDR3 coding sequence is TGTGCCAGCAGTGAAGCTTTACTAGCGGGAGGTGTTCAGTTCTTC. The chain couples TRBV6-1 to TRBJ2-1, with 12 bases lining up with TRBD2. CDR3 size: 15 residues. The V segment lost 0 bases and the J segment 13 bases; nucleotides outside the gene matches: 7. Germline assignment: CDR1 MNHNS and CDR2 SASEGT.

This chain connects TRBV10-3 to TRBJ2-2, with 10 bases matching TRBD2. In germline, CDR1 is ENHRY, CDR2 SYGVKD. This CDR3 is 15 amino acids long. V lost 3 bases and J lost 7; bases outside the gene matches: 5. In nucleotides, the CDR3 is TGTGCCATCAGTGAAGAACTAGCGGGGAGCGGGGAGCTGTTTTTT. Translated, it gives CAISEELAGSGELFF.

The chain uses TRBV28 and TRBJ2-2, with 9 positions matching TRBD1. J gave up 3 bases and V 10 bases, and 12 bases lay outside the gene matches. The germline V gene has CDR1 MDHEN and CDR2 SYDVKM. The CDR3 is 16 amino acids. The CDR3 DNA reads TGTGCCACCCGGGACAGGGAGAAGATCGACACCGGGGAGCTGTTTTTT. Its translation is CATRDREKIDTGELFF.

This chain uses TRBV28 with TRBJ2-2; 7 nucleotides line up with TRBD1. The germline CDR1 and CDR2 sequences are MDHEN and SYDVKM. The CDR3 is 15 amino acids. V gave up 7 bases and J gave up 4 bases; unmatched junction bases: 9. The CDR3 is CASTNTRGPTGELFF. The CDR3 DNA follows: TGTGCCAGCACGAACACAAGGGGGCCCACCGGGGAGCTGTTTTTT.

CDR3 loop: CAIRPDSNEQFF. CDR3 DNA: TGTGCCATCAGGCCTGATTCCAATGAGCAGTTCTTC. V and J are TRBV10-3 and TRBJ2-1; no clear D. The V end lost 6 bases, the J end lost 6 bases, and 9 bases lay between the germline ends. The CDR3 loop spans 12 amino acids. Germline-derived CDR1 and CDR2 are ENHRY and SYGVKD.

The J gene is TRBJ2-7, the V gene TRBV6-6; a possible D gene is TRBD1 (5 bases). The CDR3 length is 14 residues. The germline gives CDR1 MNHNY, CDR2 SVGAGI (reference sequence). V lost 0 bases to trimming and J lost 2 bases, with 8 bases between them. CDR3 in DNA: TGTGCCAGCAGTTACTCGGCAGGGACCTACGAGCAGTACTTC. Protein: CASSYSAGTYEQYF.

The V call is TRBV5-4, the J call TRBJ2-3; D might be TRBD2 (6 bases). V was clipped by 7 bases and J by 3 bases, with 18 bases between them. The CDR3 extends over 15 amino acids. From germline, CDR1 is SGHNT and CDR2 YYREEE (reference sequence). Written as DNA, the CDR3 is TGTGCCAGCTTCCCTGCGGGATTGGGTACAGATACGCAGTATTTT. It is translated as CASFPAGLGTDTQYF.

The rearrangement joins TRBV7-9 to TRBJ1-4; TRBD1 matches at 7 bases. The germline V gene has CDR1 SEHNR and CDR2 FQNEAQ (reference sequence). This CDR3 comprises 15 residues. V shed 5 bases, J shed 4 bases, and the junction held 7 bases outside the gene matches. This chain's CDR3 is CASSPGTASNEKLFF. As DNA, the CDR3 is TGTGCCAGCAGCCCCGGGACAGCAAGTAATGAAAAACTGTTTTTT. Complete variable domain (other parts from reference TRBV7-9 and TRBJ1-4): DTGVSQNPRHKITKRGQNVTFRCDPISEHNRLYWYRQTLGQGPEFLTYFQNEAQLEKSRLLSDRFSAERPKGSFSTLEIQRTEQGDSAMYLCASSPGTASNEKLFFGSGTQLSVL.

The chain is built from TRBV10-2 and TRBJ2-7, with D perhaps matching TRBD1 or TRBD2 (5 bases each). CDR3 length equals 14 residues. V was shortened by 6 bases and J by 1 base, with 13 bases between the two germline ends. Germline CDR1 is WSHSY and CDR2 is SAAADI. The CDR3: CASSQGRLSYEQYF. The CDR3 coding sequence is TGCGCCAGCAGCCAGGGACGCCTGTCCTACGAGCAGTACTTC.

The chain couples TRBV7-8 to TRBJ1-1; D call uncertain. The CDR3 has 14 residues. Trimming took off 0 bases at V and 0 bases at J, with 5 bases between the two ends. Germline V lookup: CDR1 SGHVS, CDR2 FQNEAQ. Written as DNA, the CDR3 is TGTGCCAGCAGCTTAGCGTACGTGAACACTGAAGCTTTCTTT. Amino acids: CASSLAYVNTEAFF.

V and J are TRBV19 and TRBJ1-2; D call uncertain. Trimming took off 5 bases at V and 7 bases at J, with 17 bases between the two ends. CDR3 length equals 14 residues. Germline CDR1 LNHDA, CDR2 SQIVND (reference sequence). CDR3 in amino acids: CASSPQDLPGGYTF. The CDR3 region has the DNA TGTGCCAGTAGTCCGCAGGATCTCCCGGGTGGCTACACCTTC.

The chain recombines TRBV6-1 with TRBJ2-7, with 9 bases aligning to TRBD1. In germline, CDR1 is MNHNS, CDR2 SASEGT. This CDR3 contains 14 residues. V lost 3 bases to trimming and J lost 3 bases; unmatched junction nucleotides: 3. This chain's CDR3 is CASSDGQGFYEQYF. The DNA of the CDR3 is TGTGCCAGCAGTGATGGACAGGGGTTCTACGAGCAGTACTTC.

The chain links TRBV7-2 to TRBJ1-2; TRBD1 agrees at 7 bases. Germline V CDR1 and CDR2: SGHTA, FQGNSA. J lost 1 base, V lost 4 bases, and 9 bases had no gene match. The CDR3 runs 16 residues. The CDR3 coding sequence is TGTGCCAGCAGCTGGGGGACAGAAGGGCTTAACTATGGCTACACCTTC. Translated, it gives CASSWGTEGLNYGYTF.

The rearrangement links TRBV5-5 to TRBJ2-3; TRBD2 matches at 9 bases. The CDR3 has 16 amino acids. Germline CDR1 and CDR2: SGHKS and YYEKEE (reference sequence). Losses at the gene ends were 0 bases for V and 5 bases for J; bases not matched to a gene: 7. CDR3 in DNA: TGTGCCAGCAGCTTGGGTCCGGGACTAGCAGAAGATACGCAGTATTTT. Its translation: CASSLGPGLAEDTQYF.

The V call is TRBV14, the J call TRBJ2-7; D possibly corresponds to TRBD1 (6 bases). The length of the CDR3 is 12 residues. Germline V gives CDR1 SGHDN, CDR2 FVKESK. Trimming took off 2 bases at V and 11 bases at J, with 13 bases between the two ends. The CDR3 nucleotides read TGTGCCAGCAGCCAACTCGGGACAAGAAAGTACTTC. It specifies CASSQLGTRKYF.

This clone was observed once. In the same sample, other DNA sequences code for this CDR3. This sequence joins TRBV30 and TRBJ1-1; D remains ambiguous. There are 13 residues in the CDR3. The V gene lost 0 bases and the J gene lost 3 bases, with 8 bases spanning the gap. Per the germline V gene, CDR1 is GTSNPN and CDR2 is SVGIG (reference sequence). CDR3 nucleotides: TGTGCCTGGAGTGTTGCGGGGTACACTGAAGCTTTCTTT. Encoded protein: CAWSVAGYTEAFF.

V usage is TRBV9 and J usage is TRBJ1-2; D remains ambiguous. This CDR3 has 13 residues. V gave up 4 bases and J gave up 6 bases, with 13 bases separating them. Germline assignment: CDR1 SGDLS and CDR2 YYNGEE. The CDR3 sequence is CASSYLEGNGYTF. The CDR3 DNA reads as TGTGCCAGCAGCTATTTGGAGGGTAATGGCTACACCTTC.

The rearrangement joins TRBV9 to TRBJ2-2, with TRBD2 as a possible D gene (5 bases). Deletions cut 3 bases from V and 1 base from J, with 13 bases between. CDR1 and CDR2 from the germline V gene are SGDLS and YYNGEE. This CDR3 contains 16 residues. CDR3 residues: CASSEEDSVNTGELFF. Here the CDR3 DNA reads TGTGCCAGCAGCGAGGAGGATAGCGTGAACACCGGGGAGCTGTTTTTT.

The V and J genes are TRBV5-6 and TRBJ1-1; 7 bases line up with TRBD1. V lost 6 bases and J lost 2; bases outside the gene matches: 4. The CDR3 extends over 13 amino acids. Germline assignment: CDR1 SGHDT and CDR2 YYEEEE. The CDR3 DNA follows: TGTGCCAGCACCTGGACAGGCAACACTGAAGCTTTCTTT. As protein: CASTWTGNTEAFF.

This clone was picked up one time. J is TRBJ1-1 and V is TRBV6-4; D remains ambiguous. V was clipped by 2 bases and J by 13 bases, with 8 bases between them. Germline lookup yields CDR1 MRHNA and CDR2 SNTAGT. This CDR3 is built from 10 residues. CDR3 coding DNA: TGTGCCAGCAGTGACACACCGGGTTTCTTT. It specifies CASSDTPGFF.

The chain carries TRBV7-2 and TRBJ2-7, with 7 bases identical to TRBD2. The ends lost 5 bases at V and 0 bases at J; junction bases unmatched: 4. The CDR3 consists of 14 residues. Germline V lookup: CDR1 SGHTA, CDR2 FQGNSA. The CDR3 region has the DNA TGTGCCAGCAGCGCGGGAGTTTACTCCTACGAGCAGTACTTC. Translation: CASSAGVYSYEQYF.

This chain uses TRBV19 with TRBJ2-1; perhaps D is TRBD1 or TRBD2 (6 bases each). V was shortened by 6 bases and J by 6 bases, with 18 bases between the two germline ends. CDR3 size: 15 residues. Germline CDR1 is LNHDA and CDR2 is SQIVND (reference sequence). DNA of the CDR3: TGTGCCAGTAGGTCCGGGGGCTCCCCATTCAATGAGCAGTTCTTC. Protein product: CASRSGGSPFNEQFF.